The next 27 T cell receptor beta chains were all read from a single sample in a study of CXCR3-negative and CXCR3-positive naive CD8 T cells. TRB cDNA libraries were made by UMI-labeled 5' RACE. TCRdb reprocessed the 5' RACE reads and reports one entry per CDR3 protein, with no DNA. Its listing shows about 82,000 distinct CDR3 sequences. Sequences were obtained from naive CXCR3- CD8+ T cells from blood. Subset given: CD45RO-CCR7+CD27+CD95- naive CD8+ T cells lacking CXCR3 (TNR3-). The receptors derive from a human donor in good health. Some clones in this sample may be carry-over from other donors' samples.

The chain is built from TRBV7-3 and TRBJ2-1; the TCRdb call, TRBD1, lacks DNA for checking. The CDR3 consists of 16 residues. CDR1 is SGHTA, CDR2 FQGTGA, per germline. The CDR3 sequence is CASSLIPSGKADEQFF.

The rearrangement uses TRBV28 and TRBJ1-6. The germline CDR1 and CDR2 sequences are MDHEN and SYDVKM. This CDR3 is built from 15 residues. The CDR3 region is CASSLSGDYNSPLHF.

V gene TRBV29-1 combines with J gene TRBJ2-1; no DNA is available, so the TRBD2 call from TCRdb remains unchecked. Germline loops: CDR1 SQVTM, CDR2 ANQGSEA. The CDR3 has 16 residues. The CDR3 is CSVEGPSGGAYNEQFF.

The CDR3 sequence: CASSESSRGGCTQYF. The chain joins TRBV10-1 to TRBJ2-3; the TCRdb D gene call, TRBD1, has no DNA to confirm it. In germline, CDR1 is WNHNN, CDR2 SYGVQD (reference sequence). CDR3 length equals 15 residues.

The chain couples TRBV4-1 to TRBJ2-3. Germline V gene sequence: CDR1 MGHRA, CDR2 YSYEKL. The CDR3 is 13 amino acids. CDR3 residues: CASSPPYTDTQYF.

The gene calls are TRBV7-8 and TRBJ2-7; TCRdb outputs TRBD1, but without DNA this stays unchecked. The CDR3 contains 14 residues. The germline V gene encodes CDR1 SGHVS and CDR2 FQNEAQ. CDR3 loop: CASSLVQGAYEQYF.

CDR3 region: CSVEDRERGDTDTQYF. The chain uses TRBV29-1 and TRBJ2-3; TCRdb lists TRBD1, though no DNA is available to test this call. The CDR3 length is 16 residues. Germline V lookup: CDR1 SQVTM, CDR2 ANQGSEA.

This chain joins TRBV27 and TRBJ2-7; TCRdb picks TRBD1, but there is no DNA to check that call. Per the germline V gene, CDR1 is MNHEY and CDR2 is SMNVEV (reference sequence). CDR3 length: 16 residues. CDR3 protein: CASSLSKGHITYEQYF.

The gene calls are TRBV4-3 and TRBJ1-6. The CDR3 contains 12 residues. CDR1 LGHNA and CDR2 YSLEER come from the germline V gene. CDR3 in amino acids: CASSLQPSPLHF.

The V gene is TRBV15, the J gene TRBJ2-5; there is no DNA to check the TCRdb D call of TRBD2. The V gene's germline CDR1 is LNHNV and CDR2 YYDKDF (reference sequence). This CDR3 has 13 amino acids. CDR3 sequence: CATSAGGRETQYF.

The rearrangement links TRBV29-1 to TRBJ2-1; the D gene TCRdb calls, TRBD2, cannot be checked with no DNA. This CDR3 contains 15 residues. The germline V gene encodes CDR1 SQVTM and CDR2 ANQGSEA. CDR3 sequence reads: CSVYGLADSYNEQFF.

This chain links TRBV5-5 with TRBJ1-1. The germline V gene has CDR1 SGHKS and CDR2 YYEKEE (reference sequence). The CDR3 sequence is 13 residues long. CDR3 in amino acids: CASSWDGNTEAFF.

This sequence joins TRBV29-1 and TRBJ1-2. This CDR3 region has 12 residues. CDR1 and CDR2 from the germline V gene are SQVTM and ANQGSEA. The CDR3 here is CSVEDLNYGYTF.

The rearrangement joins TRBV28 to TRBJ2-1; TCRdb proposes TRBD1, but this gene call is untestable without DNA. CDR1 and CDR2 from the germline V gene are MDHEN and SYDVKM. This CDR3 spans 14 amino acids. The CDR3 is CASSDPKRGDEQFF.

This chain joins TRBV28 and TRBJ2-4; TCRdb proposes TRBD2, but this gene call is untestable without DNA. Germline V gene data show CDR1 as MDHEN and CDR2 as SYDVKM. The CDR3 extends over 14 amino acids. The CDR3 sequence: CASSLLGDENIQYF.

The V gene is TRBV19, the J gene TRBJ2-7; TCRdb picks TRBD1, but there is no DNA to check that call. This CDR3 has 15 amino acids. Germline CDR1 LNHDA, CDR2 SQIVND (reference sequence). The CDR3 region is CASSIGWTGWDEQYF.

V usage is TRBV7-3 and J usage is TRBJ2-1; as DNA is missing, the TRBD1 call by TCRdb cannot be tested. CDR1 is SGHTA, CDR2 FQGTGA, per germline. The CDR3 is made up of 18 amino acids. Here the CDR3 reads CASSPRVRGGQTYNEQFF.

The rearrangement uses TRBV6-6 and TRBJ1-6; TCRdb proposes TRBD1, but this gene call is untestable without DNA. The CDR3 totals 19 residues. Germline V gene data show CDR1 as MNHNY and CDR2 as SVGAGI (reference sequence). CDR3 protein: CASSYTAGQGNSYNSPLHF.

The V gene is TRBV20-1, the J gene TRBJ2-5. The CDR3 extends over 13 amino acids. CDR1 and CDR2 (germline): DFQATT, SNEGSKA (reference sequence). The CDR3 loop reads CSASSQNRETQYF.

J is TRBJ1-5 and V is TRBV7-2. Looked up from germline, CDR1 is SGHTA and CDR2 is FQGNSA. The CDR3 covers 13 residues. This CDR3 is CASSGDGSYPQHF. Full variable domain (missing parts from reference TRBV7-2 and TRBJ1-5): GAGVSQSPSNKVTEKGKDVELRCDPISGHTALYWYRQSLGQGLEFLIYFQGNSAPDKSGLPSDRFSAERTGGSVSTLTIQRTQQEDSAVYLCASSGDGSYPQHFGDGTRLSIL.

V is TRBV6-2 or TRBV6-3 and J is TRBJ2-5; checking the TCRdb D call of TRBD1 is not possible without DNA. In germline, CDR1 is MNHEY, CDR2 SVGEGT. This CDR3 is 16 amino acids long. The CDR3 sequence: CASSYQGQGAAETQYF.

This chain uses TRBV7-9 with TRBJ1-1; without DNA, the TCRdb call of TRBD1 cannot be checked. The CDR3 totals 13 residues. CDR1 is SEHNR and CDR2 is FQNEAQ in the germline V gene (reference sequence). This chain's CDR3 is CASSPPGASEAFF.

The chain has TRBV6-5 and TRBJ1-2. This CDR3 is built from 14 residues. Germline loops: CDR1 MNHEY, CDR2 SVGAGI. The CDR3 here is CASSYGGEAYGYTF.

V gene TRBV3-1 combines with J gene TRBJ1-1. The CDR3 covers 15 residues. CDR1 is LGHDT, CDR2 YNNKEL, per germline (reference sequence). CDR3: CASSQGSRLNTEAFF.

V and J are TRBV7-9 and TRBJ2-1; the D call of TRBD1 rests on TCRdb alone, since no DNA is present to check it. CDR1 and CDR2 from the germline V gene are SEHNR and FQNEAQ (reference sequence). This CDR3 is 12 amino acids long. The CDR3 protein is CAITGNAFEQFF.

This CDR3 reads CASSPGTGHNEQFF. J is TRBJ2-1 and V is TRBV5-1; TCRdb reports TRBD1, a call that lacks DNA to check it against. CDR3 size: 14 residues. CDR1 is SGHRS, CDR2 YFSETQ, per germline.

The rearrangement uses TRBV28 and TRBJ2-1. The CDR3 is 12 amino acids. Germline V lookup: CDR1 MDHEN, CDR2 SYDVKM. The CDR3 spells CASSSGSNEQFF.